Below are 5 T cell receptor beta chains sequenced from a single sample in a study of blood T cell repertoires in COVID-19. Profiled with immunoSEQ multiplex PCR; TCRdb holds only in-frame clones, not every one. The table records 150,000 to 200,000 clones, approximately 80% of them present only once. The sequenced sample consisted of peripheral blood. Every receptor here comes from a human donor in a cohort sampled during active COVID-19.

The genes are TRBV25-1 and TRBJ1-3; no definite D call. CDR1 and CDR2 from the germline V gene are MGHDK and SYGVNS. V was trimmed by 1 base and J by 5 bases, leaving 9 bases between them. The CDR3 length is 14 residues. The CDR3 is CASSESGDRNTIYF. DNA of the CDR3: TGTGCCAGCAGTGAATCCGGAGATAGAAACACCATATATTTT. The full variable domain, rest sourced from reference TRBV25-1 and TRBJ1-3, is EADIYQTPRYLVIGTGKKITLECSQTMGHDKMYWYQQDPGMELHLIHYSYGVNSTEKGDLSSESTVSRIRTEHFPLTLESARPSHTSQYLCASSESGDRNTIYFGEGSWLTVV.

This chain connects TRBV19 to TRBJ2-7, with D possibly TRBD1 on 6 matching bases. This CDR3 is 14 amino acids long. Trimming took off 5 bases at V and 5 bases at J, with 16 bases between the two ends. Germline CDR1 and CDR2: LNHDA and SQIVND (reference sequence). CDR3 protein: CASSQRGQYDEQYF. For the CDR3, the DNA is TGTGCCAGTAGTCAGCGCGGACAGTACGACGAGCAGTACTTC.

This chain links TRBV19 with TRBJ2-1; 8 bases are a match to TRBD2. This CDR3 spans 16 amino acids. Germline CDR1 and CDR2: LNHDA and SQIVND (reference sequence). V dropped 5 bases and J dropped 0; count of bases not matched to a gene: 6. CDR3 region: CASSGAGASSYNEQFF. In DNA form, the CDR3 reads TGTGCCAGTAGTGGAGCGGGAGCCAGCTCCTACAATGAGCAGTTCTTC.

The V gene is TRBV18, the J gene TRBJ2-7, with TRBD1 matching over 10 bases. V shed 3 bases, J shed 4 bases, and the junction held 9 bases outside the gene matches. The CDR3 has 16 residues. The germline V gene has CDR1 KGHSH and CDR2 LQKENI. The CDR3, as DNA: TGTGCCAGCTCACCCGACCGGGACAGGGGCTTATACGAGCAGTACTTC. Translated, it gives CASSPDRDRGLYEQYF.

This clone was seen a handful of times. This sequence joins TRBV19 and TRBJ2-7; D might be TRBD2 (8 bases). Per the germline V gene, CDR1 is LNHDA and CDR2 is SQIVND (reference sequence). V was shortened by 7 bases and J by 2 bases, with 15 bases between the two germline ends. The CDR3 sequence is 14 residues long. The CDR3 DNA is TGTGCCAGTAACCGGGAGGGGGCCCCCTACGAGCAGTACTTC. Amino acid sequence: CASNREGAPYEQYF.